Described below is a single T cell receptor (beta chain) sequence and its context. The antigen is not known. The data originate from a study of cytomegalovirus exposure and HLA in healthy donors. PCR amplification relied on 60 Vbeta primers (plus 13 Jbeta primers). Profiled with immunoSEQ multiplex PCR; TCRdb holds only in-frame clones, not every one. This table holds about 140,000 clones, approximately 78% found once. With V trimmed by 2 bases and J by 1 base, 2 bases remained unmatched. The germline CDR1 and CDR2 sequences are KGHSH and LQKENI. The CDR3 extends over 14 amino acids. The study, taken as a whole, reports: Immune exposure was documented only through CMV serostatus. Among TCR beta chains of equal frequency, HLA-associated ones were more clonally expanded in a later analysis.

Sequencing was carried out using PBMCs. The clonotype was recovered from a woman in her forties or fifties in good health and CMV-seropositive. The chain carries TRBV18 and TRBJ2-7, with TRBD2 identical over 7 bases. The CDR3 DNA sequence: TGTGCCAGCTCACCAATGGGGGGGTCCTACGAGCAGTACTTC. This codes for CASSPMGGSYEQYF.